Below, 30 T cell receptor beta chains from the same sample are listed, as sequenced in a study of control samples from healthy donors and cancer patients. Some clones are missing from TCRdb's copy, which holds only in-frame ones; the method was immunoSEQ multiplex PCR. The data contain some 70,000 clones, 83% of them singletons. The sample consisted of blood. The receptors stem from a man in his sixties in good health.

The rearrangement uses TRBV24-1 and TRBJ2-3; the D is unclear. Germline-derived CDR1 and CDR2 are KGHDR and SFDVKD. The CDR3 contains 16 residues. Trimming left V 3 bases short and J 2 bases short, with 14 bases between. The CDR3 DNA reads as TGTGCCACCAGTGATGGAAGCGAAACACTCACAGATACGCAGTATTTT. The encoded protein is CATSDGSETLTDTQYF.

V and J are TRBV3-1 (or the pseudogene TRBV3-2) and TRBJ2-3, with 7 positions matching TRBD2. Looked up from germline, CDR1 is LGHDT and CDR2 is YNNKEL (reference sequence). CDR3 length: 16 amino acids. V gave up 0 bases and J gave up 0 bases; unmatched junction bases: 3. This CDR3 reads CASSQDWGGSTDTQYF. DNA of the CDR3: TGTGCCAGCAGCCAAGACTGGGGGGGAAGCACAGATACGCAGTATTTT.

V and J are TRBV6-5 and TRBJ2-7, with D possibly matching TRBD2 (5 bases). Trimming took 2 bases from V and 6 from J, leaving 5 bases between them. Germline CDR1 is MNHEY and CDR2 is SVGAGI. The CDR3 is 11 amino acids. CDR3: CASSYRGEQYF. Written as DNA, the CDR3 is TGTGCCAGCAGTTACCGGGGCGAGCAGTACTTC.

This clone was detected only a few times. The V and J genes are TRBV18 and TRBJ1-3; a weak D match, TRBD1 (6 bases). The CDR3 contains 18 residues. The V gene lost 4 bases and the J gene lost 0 bases, with 19 bases spanning the gap. Germline V CDR1 and CDR2: KGHSH, LQKENI. DNA of the CDR3: TGTGCCAGCTCACAACAGGGACGCTCTACCCGCTCTGGAAACACCATATATTTT. This sequence encodes CASSQQGRSTRSGNTIYF.

This clone has only a few counts. The chain employs TRBV18 and TRBJ2-5, with D possibly TRBD2 on 5 matching bases. V shed 6 bases and J shed 5 bases, with 13 bases lying between them. This CDR3 has 13 residues. The germline V gene encodes CDR1 KGHSH and CDR2 LQKENI. DNA of the CDR3: TGTGCCAGCTCGCTCGGACTTCAGGAGACCCAGTACTTC. It specifies CASSLGLQETQYF.

The chain recombines TRBV19 with TRBJ1-4; TRBD1 is a possible D gene (6 bases). V lost 8 bases to trimming and J lost 8 bases, with 21 bases between them. This CDR3 is built from 15 residues. Germline V gene lookup returns CDR1 LNHDA and CDR2 SQIVND (reference sequence). The DNA of the CDR3 is TGTGCCAGTGAGAGAGGGCGGGGGGCGTCGGAAAAACTGTTTTTT. Translation: CASERGRGASEKLFF.

The chain employs TRBV7-6 and TRBJ2-2; TRBD2 might be the D (5 bases). V was shortened by 3 bases and J by 5 bases, with 13 bases between the two germline ends. From germline, CDR1 is SGHVS and CDR2 FNYEAQ. CDR3 length equals 15 residues. DNA of the CDR3: TGTGCCAGCAGCTTTGGCCTAGCTCGGACCGGGGAGCTGTTTTTT. This gives the protein CASSFGLARTGELFF.

The DNA of the CDR3 is TGTGCCTTGCACTTGTGGGAAAAACTGTTTTTT. This translates into CALHLWEKLFF. The chain links TRBV30 to TRBJ1-4; D is ambiguous. The CDR3 sequence is 11 residues long. Germline V gives CDR1 GTSNPN, CDR2 SVGIG (reference sequence). Trimming stripped 7 bases from V and 8 bases from J, with 11 bases between.

The rearrangement uses TRBV6-5 and TRBJ1-4; 9 nucleotides agree with TRBD1. The CDR3 totals 15 residues. The germline gives CDR1 MNHEY, CDR2 SVGAGI. V lost 4 bases to trimming and J lost 6 bases; unmatched junction nucleotides: 6. The CDR3 DNA follows: TGTGCCAGCAGTTTCTCCGGGACAGGGCATGAAAAACTGTTTTTT. It yields the protein CASSFSGTGHEKLFF.

The table lists this clone with a few counts. The V and J genes are TRBV6-2 or TRBV6-3 and TRBJ2-2; D might be TRBD1 (5 bases). The ends were cut back, 4 bases at V and 8 bases at J, with 14 bases in the middle. The CDR3 is 14 residues long. Germline assignment: CDR1 MNHEY and CDR2 SVGEGT. In DNA form, the CDR3 reads TGTGCCAGCAGTTCCAGGGATGGGGCGGGGGAGCTGTTTTTT. This gives the protein CASSSRDGAGELFF.

The gene calls are TRBV7-2 and TRBJ2-5; 10 bases line up with TRBD2. CDR3 length: 18 residues. V lost 1 base, J lost 2 bases, and 10 bases stayed unmatched. CDR1 and CDR2 (germline): SGHTA, FQGNSA. CDR3 loop: CASSLVGSGRPKQETQYF. The CDR3 nucleotides read TGTGCCAGCAGCTTAGTAGGTAGCGGGAGGCCAAAACAAGAGACCCAGTACTTC.

The chain links TRBV5-4 to TRBJ1-2; D remains ambiguous. Deletions cut 0 bases from V and 4 bases from J, with 16 bases between. This CDR3 is 16 amino acids long. Germline CDR1 is SGHNT and CDR2 is YYREEE (reference sequence). The CDR3 DNA reads TGTGCCAGCAGCTTGGACCTATCAGAAACCCGCTATGGCTACACCTTC. This sequence encodes CASSLDLSETRYGYTF.

This rearrangement joins TRBV5-1 to TRBJ1-2; a weak D match, TRBD1 (5 bases). The CDR3 length is 16 residues. From germline, CDR1 is SGHRS and CDR2 YFSETQ. V shed 4 bases and J shed 4 bases, with 20 bases lying between them. DNA of the CDR3: TGCGCCAGCAGCCCGGGTTCACGGGGAACAGGCTATGGCTACACCTTC. It codes for CASSPGSRGTGYGYTF.

This clone was detected a few times. The rearrangement uses TRBV7-2 and TRBJ2-5, with D possibly TRBD2 on 6 matching bases. CDR1 and CDR2 from the germline V gene are SGHTA and FQGNSA. Trimming took off 0 bases at V and 2 bases at J, with 13 bases between the two ends. The CDR3 is 16 amino acids. DNA for the CDR3: TGTGCCAGCAGCTTAGCCCCAGCCCGGGGGCAAGAGACCCAGTACTTC. It codes for CASSLAPARGQETQYF.

In its sample, this clone was seen a few times. The V and J genes are TRBV6-5 and TRBJ2-7; possibly TRBD1 for D (6 bases). The CDR3 has 12 residues. Between the trimmed V and J ends, which lost 6 bases and 3 bases, there was a span of 9 bases. From germline, CDR1 is MNHEY and CDR2 SVGAGI. For the CDR3, the DNA is TGTGCCAGCAGCCAGGGGAGCTACGAGCAGTACTTC. The encoded protein is CASSQGSYEQYF.

This chain connects TRBV18 to TRBJ1-6; D is ambiguous. Per the germline V gene, CDR1 is KGHSH and CDR2 is LQKENI. The V and J ends lost 3 bases and 9 bases respectively, with 15 bases between them. There are 15 residues in the CDR3. CDR3 sequence: CASSPDGSSGSPLHF. DNA of the CDR3: TGTGCCAGCTCACCGGACGGGTCCTCGGGTTCACCCCTCCACTTT.

This chain links TRBV7-2 with TRBJ2-7; 12 bases align to TRBD2. Trimming took 5 bases from V and 3 from J; bases not matched to a gene: 14. Germline CDR1 reads SGHTA; CDR2 reads FQGNSA. The CDR3 covers 18 residues. The CDR3 loop reads CASSPVSRLAGGNYEQYF. Written as DNA, the CDR3 is TGTGCCAGCAGCCCGGTCAGCCGTCTAGCGGGAGGGAACTACGAGCAGTACTTC.

The genes are TRBV5-1 and TRBJ1-6; a possible D gene is TRBD1 (5 bases). The germline V and J ends were trimmed by 0 bases and 0 bases, with 10 bases remaining between them. The CDR3 runs to 17 residues. Germline loops: CDR1 SGHRS, CDR2 YFSETQ. The CDR3 nucleotides are TGCGCCAGCAGCTTGGGACAGTACATCTCCTATAATTCACCCCTCCACTTT. It specifies CASSLGQYISYNSPLHF.

This rearrangement joins TRBV6-5 to TRBJ2-2; tentative D call: TRBD2 (7 bases). Germline assignment: CDR1 MNHEY and CDR2 SVGAGI. V lost 7 bases and J lost 0, with 12 bases in between. The CDR3 sequence is 15 residues long. CDR3 coding DNA: TGTGCCAGCAAGGGCGGGGGCACGAACACCGGGGAGCTGTTTTTT. Translation gives CASKGGGTNTGELFF.

This clone was counted once. The chain uses TRBV28 and TRBJ2-3, with 8 nucleotides matching TRBD1. The CDR3 loop spans 14 amino acids. CDR1 and CDR2 from the germline V gene are MDHEN and SYDVKM. V was clipped by 4 bases and J by 3 bases; unmatched bases: 3. CDR3 region: CASSWDRTTDTQYF. The CDR3 nucleotides read TGTGCCAGCAGTTGGGACAGGACTACAGATACGCAGTATTTT.

The CDR3 bases are TGCAGTGCTAGTCGGGAGTTCGAGCAGTACTTC. Its protein product is CSASREFEQYF. V usage is TRBV20-1 and J usage is TRBJ2-7, with D tentatively TRBD2 (6 bases). The germline V gene has CDR1 DFQATT and CDR2 SNEGSKA (reference sequence). The CDR3 length is 11 residues. Deletions cut 3 bases from V and 6 bases from J, with 9 bases between.

The J gene is TRBJ2-7, the V gene TRBV18; D not resolved. Germline V gene sequence: CDR1 KGHSH, CDR2 LQKENI. This CDR3 has 14 residues. V lost 0 bases, J lost 2 bases, and 8 bases lay in between. CDR3 protein: CASSPPGAPYEQYF. The CDR3 bases are TGTGCCAGCTCACCACCGGGTGCCCCCTACGAGCAGTACTTC.

J is TRBJ1-6 and V is TRBV5-4, with TRBD1 matching over 7 bases. Germline CDR1 is SGHNT and CDR2 is YYREEE (reference sequence). This CDR3 is built from 15 residues. With V trimmed by 6 bases and J by 7 bases, 10 bases remained unmatched. CDR3 bases: TGTGCCAGCAACACACAGGGGCGGTGGAATTCACCCCTCCACTTT. This gives the protein CASNTQGRWNSPLHF.

As for this clone: Other DNA sequences of this sample code for an identical CDR3. The chain has TRBV7-9 and TRBJ1-6, with D perhaps matching TRBD1 (5 bases). There are 15 residues in the CDR3. With 5 bases removed from V and 7 bases from J, the gap between germline ends came to 15 bases. CDR1 is SEHNR, CDR2 FQNEAQ, per germline (reference sequence). This CDR3 is CASSRGGQGNSPLHF. For the CDR3, the DNA is TGTGCCAGCAGCCGGGGGGGTCAGGGCAATTCACCCCTCCACTTT.

The chain couples TRBV7-2 to TRBJ2-5, with D hard to call. This CDR3 has 16 amino acids. CDR1 is SGHTA, CDR2 FQGNSA, per germline. The V gene lost 5 bases and the J gene lost 0 bases, with 16 bases spanning the gap. The DNA for the CDR3 is TGTGCCAGCAGCCAACCGTTAGGCAGAGACCAAGAGACCCAGTACTTC. Translation gives CASSQPLGRDQETQYF.

This chain connects TRBV19 to TRBJ1-4; 7 bases map to TRBD1. The ends lost 8 bases at V and 8 bases at J; junction bases unmatched: 11. The germline V gene has CDR1 LNHDA and CDR2 SQIVND (reference sequence). This CDR3 region has 14 residues. CDR3 bases: TGTGCCAGTCAAGACACAGGGGCAGGCGAAAAACTGTTTTTT. Residues: CASQDTGAGEKLFF.

The chain employs TRBV5-1 and TRBJ1-4; 9 nucleotides agree with TRBD1. Germline CDR1 and CDR2: SGHRS and YFSETQ. CDR3 length: 14 residues. The V and J ends lost 4 bases and 8 bases, in that order; junction bases with no gene match: 6. The CDR3 nucleotides are TGCGCCAGCAGCACGGGACAGGGCGGGGAAAAACTGTTTTTT. Amino acid sequence: CASSTGQGGEKLFF.

This chain joins TRBV7-3 and TRBJ2-5; 8 bases are a match to TRBD1. The germline V gene has CDR1 SGHTA and CDR2 FQGTGA. V lost 5 bases and J lost 7; bases outside the gene matches: 6. CDR3 length equals 13 residues. The CDR3 here is CASSTGTGGTQYF. As DNA, the CDR3 is TGTGCCAGCAGCACTGGGACAGGCGGGACCCAGTACTTC. Complete variable domain (other parts from reference TRBV7-3 and TRBJ2-5): GAGVSQTPSNKVTEKGKYVELRCDPISGHTALYWYRQSLGQGPEFLIYFQGTGAADDSGLPNDRFFAVRPEGSVSTLKIQRTERGDSAVYLCASSTGTGGTQYFGPGTRLLVL.

Written as DNA, the CDR3 is TGTGCCAGCAGTTACGGGCCAGGGAGGATGGGAAACACCATATATTTT. This encodes CASSYGPGRMGNTIYF. The J gene is TRBJ1-3, the V gene TRBV6-5; D may be TRBD1 (5 bases). The ends were cut back, 2 bases at V and 4 bases at J, with 15 bases in the middle. CDR1 is MNHEY, CDR2 SVGAGI, per germline. The CDR3 loop spans 16 amino acids.

The V and J genes are TRBV3-1 (or the pseudogene TRBV3-2) and TRBJ1-1; possible D gene TRBD1, 5 bases. Germline V CDR1 and CDR2: LGHDT, YNNKEL (reference sequence). There are 14 residues in the CDR3. Deletions cut 1 base from V and 1 base from J, with 7 bases between. CDR3 residues: CASSQVQANTEAFF. CDR3 nucleotide sequence: TGTGCCAGCAGCCAAGTACAGGCGAACACTGAAGCTTTCTTT.